This TCR beta chain is from a study of a mutant IDH1 vaccine in newly diagnosed glioma. Overall study context: Investigators started vaccination 4-6 weeks after radiotherapy alone, or with temozolomide cycles. Former treatment meant radiotherapy, temozolomide, or both; the majority had gotten both. Patients under treatment included around 60% males and around 38% females and had a mean age of around 43 years.

The time point here: week 5, during vaccination. The study gave 300 ug of mutant IDH1 20-mer peptide per vaccine dose, with topical imiquimod. Sequencing used immunoSEQ multiplex PCR; TCRdb keeps in-frame clones, though not all of them. The table lists approximately 32,000 clones, more than 55% of them singletons. The CDR3 is 14 amino acids. The ends lost 10 bases at V and 1 base at J; junction bases unmatched: 5. The V gene's germline CDR1 is LNHNV and CDR2 YYDKDF (reference sequence). With regard to this clone: No antigen is known for it.

The sequencing used PBMCs, collected from a glioma patient whose treatment included an IDH1 peptide vaccine. This TCR derives from a woman younger than 35 with glioma. This chain joins TRBV15 and TRBJ2-3; 10 positions agree with TRBD2. In DNA, the CDR3 is TGTGCCATCTCAGGACTAGCGGGCACAGATACGCAGTATTTT. Protein: CAISGLAGTDTQYF. Drawing the rest from reference TRBV15 and TRBJ2-3, the complete variable domain is DAMVIQNPRYQVTQFGKPVTLSCSQTLNHNVMYWYQQKSSQAPKLLFHYYDKDFNNEADTPDNFQSRRPNTSFCFLDIRSPGLGDTAMYLCAISGLAGTDTQYFGPGTRLTVL.